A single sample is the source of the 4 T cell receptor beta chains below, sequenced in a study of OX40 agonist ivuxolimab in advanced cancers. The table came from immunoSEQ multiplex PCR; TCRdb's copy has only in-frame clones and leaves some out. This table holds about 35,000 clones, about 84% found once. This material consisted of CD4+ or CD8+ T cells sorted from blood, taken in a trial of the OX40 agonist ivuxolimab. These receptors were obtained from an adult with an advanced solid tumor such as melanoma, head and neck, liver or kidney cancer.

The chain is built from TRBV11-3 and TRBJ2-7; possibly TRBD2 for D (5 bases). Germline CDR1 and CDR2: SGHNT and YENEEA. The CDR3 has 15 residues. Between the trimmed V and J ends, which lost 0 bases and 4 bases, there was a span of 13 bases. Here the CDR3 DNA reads TGTGCCAGCAGCTTAGATCGAGGGTGGTCTTACGAGCAGTACTTC. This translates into CASSLDRGWSYEQYF.

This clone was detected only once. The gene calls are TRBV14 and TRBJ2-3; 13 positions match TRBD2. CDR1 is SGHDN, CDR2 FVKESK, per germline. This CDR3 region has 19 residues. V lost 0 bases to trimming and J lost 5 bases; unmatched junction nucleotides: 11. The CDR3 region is CASSQEVGTSGREIDTQYF. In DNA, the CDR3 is TGTGCCAGCAGCCAAGAAGTTGGTACTAGCGGGAGGGAAATAGATACGCAGTATTTT. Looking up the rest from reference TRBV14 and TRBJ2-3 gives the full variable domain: EAGVTQFPSHSVIEKGQTVTLRCDPISGHDNLYWYRRVMGKEIKFLLHFVKESKQDESGMPNNRFLAERTGGTYSTLKVQPAELEDSGVYFCASSQEVGTSGREIDTQYFGPGTRLTVL.

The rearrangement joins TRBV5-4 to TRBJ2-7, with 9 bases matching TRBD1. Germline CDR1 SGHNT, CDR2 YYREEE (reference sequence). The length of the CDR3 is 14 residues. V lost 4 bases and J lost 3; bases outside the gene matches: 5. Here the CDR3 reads CASSLGQGNYEQYF. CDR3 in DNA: TGTGCCAGCAGCCTAGGACAGGGGAACTACGAGCAGTACTTC.

CDR3 residues: CASSLGYSYNEQFF. CDR3 coding DNA: TGTGCCAGCAGCTTAGGGTACTCCTACAATGAGCAGTTCTTC. V usage is TRBV7-2 and J usage is TRBJ2-1; D remains ambiguous. The CDR3 runs to 14 residues. The V and J ends lost 1 base and 0 bases respectively, with 4 bases between them. Per germline, CDR1 SGHTA and CDR2 FQGNSA.